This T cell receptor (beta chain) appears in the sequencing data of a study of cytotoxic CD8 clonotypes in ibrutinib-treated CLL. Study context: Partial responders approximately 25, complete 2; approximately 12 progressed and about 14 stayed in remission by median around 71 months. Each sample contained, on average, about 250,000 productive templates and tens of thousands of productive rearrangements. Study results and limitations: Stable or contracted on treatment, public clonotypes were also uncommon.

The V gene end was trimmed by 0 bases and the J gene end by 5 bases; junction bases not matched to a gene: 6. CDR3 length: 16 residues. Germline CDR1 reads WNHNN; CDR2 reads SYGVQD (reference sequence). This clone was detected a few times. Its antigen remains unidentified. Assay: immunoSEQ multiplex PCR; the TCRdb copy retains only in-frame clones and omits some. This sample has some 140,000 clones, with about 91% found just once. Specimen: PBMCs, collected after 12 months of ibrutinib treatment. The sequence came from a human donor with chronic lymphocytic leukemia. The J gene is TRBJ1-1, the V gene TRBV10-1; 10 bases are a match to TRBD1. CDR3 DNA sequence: TGCGCCAGCAGTGAGTCGACTGGGACAGGGGTAACTGAAGCTTTCTTT. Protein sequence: CASSESTGTGVTEAFF.